This TCR beta chain was profiled in a study of blood T cell repertoires in COVID-19. The wider study: COVID-19 samples collected from the United States, Italy and Spain covered acute and convalescent phases. PBMCs, B-cell-depleted T cells, or T cells were the source of the cDNA or gDNA that made up the material.

From germline, CDR1 is SNHLY and CDR2 FYNNEI. This CDR3 has 14 residues. V was cut by 3 bases and J by 5 bases, with 11 bases left in between. Using immunoSEQ multiplex PCR, the repertoire was profiled, and TCRdb retains in-frame clones only, with some absent. The data show almost 50,000 clones, with roughly nine tenths seen just once and almost 4% held by the top ten. This sequence originates from a human donor in a cohort sampled during active COVID-19. The sequenced sample consisted of peripheral blood. This chain joins TRBV2 and TRBJ1-3; no firm D call. The CDR3 coding sequence is TGTGCCAGCAGTGAGTGGCTTCCAAGAAACACCATATATTTT. Translated: CASSEWLPRNTIYF.